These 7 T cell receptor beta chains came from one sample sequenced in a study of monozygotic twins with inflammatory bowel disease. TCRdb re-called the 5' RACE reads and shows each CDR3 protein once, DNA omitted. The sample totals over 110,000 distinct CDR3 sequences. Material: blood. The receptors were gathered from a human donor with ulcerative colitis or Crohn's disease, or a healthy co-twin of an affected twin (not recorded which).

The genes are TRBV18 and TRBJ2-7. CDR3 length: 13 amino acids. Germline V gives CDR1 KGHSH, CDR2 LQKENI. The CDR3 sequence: CASSPRVSYEQYF.

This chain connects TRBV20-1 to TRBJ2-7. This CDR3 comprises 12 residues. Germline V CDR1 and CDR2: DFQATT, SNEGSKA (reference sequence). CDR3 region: CSARKGPHEQYF.

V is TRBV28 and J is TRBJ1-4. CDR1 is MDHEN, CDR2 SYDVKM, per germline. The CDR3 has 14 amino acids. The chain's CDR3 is CASSLSLANEKLFF. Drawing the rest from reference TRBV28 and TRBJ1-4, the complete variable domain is DVKVTQSSRYLVKRTGEKVFLECVQDMDHENMFWYRQDPGLGLRLIYFSYDVKMKEKGDIPEGYSVSREKKERFSLILESASTNQTSMYLCASSLSLANEKLFFGSGTQLSVL.

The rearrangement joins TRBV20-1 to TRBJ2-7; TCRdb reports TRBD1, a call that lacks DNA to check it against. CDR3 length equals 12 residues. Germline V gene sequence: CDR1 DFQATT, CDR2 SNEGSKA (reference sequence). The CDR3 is CSAPDKFYEQYF.

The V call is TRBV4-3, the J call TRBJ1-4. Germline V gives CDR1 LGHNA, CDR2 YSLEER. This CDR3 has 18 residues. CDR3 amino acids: CASSLGYGTNPDEEKLFF.

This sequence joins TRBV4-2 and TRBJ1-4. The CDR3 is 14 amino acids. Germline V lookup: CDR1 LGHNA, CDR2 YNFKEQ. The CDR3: CASTLSGSNEKLFF.

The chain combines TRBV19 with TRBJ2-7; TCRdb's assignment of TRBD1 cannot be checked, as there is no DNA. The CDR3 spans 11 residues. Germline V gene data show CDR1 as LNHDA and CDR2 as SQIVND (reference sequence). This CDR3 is CASGGPYEQYF.